What follows are 10 T cell receptor beta chains derived from one specimen sequenced in a study of blood T cells in healthy people across ages. Together with a sample-barcoded 5' primer, a J-beta primer mix was included in a second PCR lasting roughly 6 to 12 cycles. MiXCR, run by TCRdb on the 5' RACE reads, gives a single entry per CDR3 protein. The sample contains 1.5 million to 2 million distinct CDR3 sequences, 30% to 40% of which appear only once. Sample: blood. All receptors come from a woman in her thirties in good health.

The chain joins TRBV5-1 to TRBJ2-7; 13 nucleotides line up with TRBD2. Trimming cost V 4 bases and J 7 bases; bases outside gene matches: 8. The germline CDR1 and CDR2 sequences are SGHRS and YFSETQ. The CDR3 covers 15 residues. This CDR3 reads CASSGTSGRAGEQYF. In DNA form, the CDR3 reads TGCGCCAGCAGCGGTACTAGCGGGAGGGCTGGAGAGCAGTACTTC. The entire variable domain, with the rest obtained from reference TRBV5-1 and TRBJ2-7, is as follows: KAGVTQTPRYLIKTRGQQVTLSCSPISGHRSVSWYQQTPGQGLQFLFEYFSETQRNKGNFPGRFSGRQFSNSRSEMNVSTLELGDSALYLCASSGTSGRAGEQYFGPGTRLTVT.

This chain connects TRBV11-2 to TRBJ1-2; 7 bases fit TRBD1. Germline CDR1 is SGHAT and CDR2 is FQNNGV. The CDR3 length is 14 residues. The trim removed 0 bases at V and 8 bases at J, leaving 6 bases unmatched. CDR3: CASSLEPGGHGYTF. The DNA for the CDR3 is TGTGCCAGCAGCTTAGAACCAGGGGGTCACGGCTACACCTTC.

This rearrangement joins TRBV4-2 to TRBJ1-2, with D perhaps TRBD1 (5 bases). The CDR3 consists of 14 residues. Germline CDR1 is LGHNA and CDR2 is YNFKEQ. Deletions cut 2 bases from V and 3 bases from J, with 10 bases between. In nucleotides, the CDR3 is TGTGCCAGCAGCCAACCCGGACAATACTATGGCTACACCTTC. It yields the protein CASSQPGQYYGYTF.

As for this clonotype: A much larger clone differs from this one at a single base, so this may be a read error. This chain joins TRBV18 and TRBJ2-1, with 8 bases aligning to TRBD2. V shed 5 bases, J shed 3 bases, and the junction held 6 bases outside the gene matches. Germline CDR1 and CDR2: KGHSH and LQKENI. This CDR3 is built from 15 residues. The CDR3 loop reads CASSKGLVDYNEQFF. CDR3 nucleotide sequence: TGTGCCAGCTCAAAGGGACTAGTGGACTACAATGAGCAGTTCTTC.

This clonotype has a handful of counts. The chain uses TRBV6-1 and TRBJ2-5; 7 bases line up with TRBD2. The V gene end was trimmed by 2 bases and the J gene end by 2 bases; junction bases not matched to a gene: 5. The CDR3 totals 15 residues. Germline-derived CDR1 and CDR2 are MNHNS and SASEGT. CDR3 sequence reads: CASSEFTSVQETQYF. CDR3 coding DNA: TGTGCCAGCAGTGAATTTACTAGCGTTCAAGAGACCCAGTACTTC.

The genes are TRBV15 and TRBJ2-3; perhaps TRBD1 as D (6 bases). The germline gives CDR1 LNHNV, CDR2 YYDKDF (reference sequence). Trimming cost V 6 bases and J 4 bases, with 23 bases left between them. There are 17 residues in the CDR3. CDR3 sequence reads: CATRSSVGGAMADTQYF. The CDR3, as DNA: TGTGCCACCAGATCTTCGGTTGGGGGCGCGATGGCAGATACGCAGTATTTT.

This clonotype appeared a few times. The chain is built from TRBV7-9 and TRBJ2-1; maybe TRBD2 (6 bases). This CDR3 spans 15 amino acids. V was pared by 1 base and J by 8 bases, with 15 bases between. Germline loops: CDR1 SEHNR, CDR2 FQNEAQ (reference sequence). In nucleotides, the CDR3 is TGTGCCAGCAGCTTAGACGGCGGGAAAAGAGATGAGCAGTTCTTC. Residues: CASSLDGGKRDEQFF.

About this clonotype: Since a much larger clone is just one base distant, this may be a read error. The J gene is TRBJ1-1, the V gene TRBV27; D is perhaps TRBD1 (6 bases). CDR3 size: 14 residues. From germline, CDR1 is MNHEY and CDR2 SMNVEV (reference sequence). Trimming took off 6 bases at V and 0 bases at J, with 11 bases between the two ends. CDR3 sequence: CASRKTGVNTEAFF. CDR3 DNA: TGTGCCAGCAGAAAGACAGGAGTGAACACTGAAGCTTTCTTT.

The chain couples TRBV6-5 to TRBJ2-5; TRBD2 matches at 11 bases. The assigned J gene may be wrong: the sequence end matches TRBJ2-7 better. This CDR3 has 16 amino acids. Germline values: CDR1 MNHEY, CDR2 SVGAGI. The CDR3 sequence: CASSSLLAGVPNEQYF. In DNA form, the CDR3 reads TGTGCCAGCAGTTCTCTACTAGCGGGAGTCCCCAACGAGCAGTACTTC.

This clonotype was counted between two and nine times. The genes are TRBV6-6 and TRBJ2-7; 12 positions match TRBD2. Per germline, CDR1 MNHNY and CDR2 SVGAGI (reference sequence). The ends lost 6 bases at V and 5 bases at J; junction bases unmatched: 8. The CDR3 contains 15 residues. For the CDR3, the DNA is TGTGCCAGCAGAACTAGCGGGGGGCCTAGTGACGAGCAGTACTTC. Translated, it gives CASRTSGGPSDEQYF.